This T cell receptor (beta chain) was observed in a study of shared clonotypes between healthy human individuals. Some clones are missing from TCRdb's copy, which holds only in-frame ones; the method was immunoSEQ multiplex PCR. This table has around 1.9 million clones, 90% to 95% appearing once. Concerning this clone: Antigen specificity is unknown.

Naive CD8 cells were CD45RO-negative, positively selected for CCR7, excluding terminally differentiated effector memory CD45RA+ cells. Study conclusions and caveats: The naive CD4 repertoires of several donors were compared, and 5% to 6.5% of clonotypes were shared.

Trimming took 0 bases from V and 7 from J, leaving 13 bases between them. The CDR3 covers 14 residues. Looked up from germline, CDR1 is SGHNT and CDR2 is YYREEE (reference sequence). This sequence originates from a man aged 18 to 30 in good health. Some clones in this sample may be carry-over from other donors' samples. This chain connects TRBV5-4 to TRBJ2-5, with D maybe TRBD1 (6 bases). The sequencing sample was made of naive CD8+ T cells from PBMCs. The CDR3 bases are TGTGCCAGCAGCTTGGGAGCAGGGGAAGGGACCCAGTACTTC. It specifies CASSLGAGEGTQYF.